This T cell receptor (beta chain) was sequenced in a study of blood T cell repertoires in COVID-19. V lost 0 bases and J 4 bases, leaving 11 bases between the germline ends. Germline V gene lookup returns CDR1 SGDLS and CDR2 YYNGEE. CDR3 length: 15 residues. Produced via immunoSEQ multiplex PCR; TCRdb's table is partial and in-frame only. This repertoire shows 200,000 to 250,000 clones, roughly nine tenths found once; its top ten account for roughly 10%. This sequence joins TRBV9 and TRBJ2-1, with D possibly TRBD2 on 6 matching bases. The clonotype comes from a woman between 45 and 60 years old with COVID-19, enrolled during active disease. Sequencing input: peripheral blood. The CDR3 nucleotides are TGTGCCAGCAGCGTAGAAGGGACTCGATACAATGAGCAGTTCTTC. This codes for CASSVEGTRYNEQFF.